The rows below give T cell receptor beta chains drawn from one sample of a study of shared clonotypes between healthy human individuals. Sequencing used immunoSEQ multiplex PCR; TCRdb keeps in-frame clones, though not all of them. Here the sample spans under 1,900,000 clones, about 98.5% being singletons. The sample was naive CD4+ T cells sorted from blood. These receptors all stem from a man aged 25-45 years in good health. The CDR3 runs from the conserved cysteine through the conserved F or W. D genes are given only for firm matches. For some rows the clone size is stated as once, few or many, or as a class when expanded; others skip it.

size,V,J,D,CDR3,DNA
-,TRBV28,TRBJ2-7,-,CASSFGGPLYEQYF,TGTGCCAGCAGTTTTGGAGGCCCCCTATACGAGCAGTACTTC
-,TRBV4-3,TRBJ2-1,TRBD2,CASSLRLAGGHNEQFF,TGCGCCAGCAGCCTGAGACTAGCGGGAGGGCACAATGAGCAGTTCTTC
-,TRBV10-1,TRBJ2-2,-,CASAGTGKGHGNTGELFF,TGCGCCAGTGCGGGTACAGGGAAGGGACACGGGAACACCGGGGAGCTGTTTTTT
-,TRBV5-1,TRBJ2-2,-,CASSPALASGELFF,TGCGCCAGCAGCCCCGCCCTAGCGTCCGGGGAGCTGTTTTTT
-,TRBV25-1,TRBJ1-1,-,CASSGEMNTEAFF,TGTGCCAGCAGTGGGGAAATGAACACTGAAGCTTTCTTT
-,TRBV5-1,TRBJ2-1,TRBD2,CASSHLQALGLAAEQFF,TGCGCCAGCAGTCACCTTCAGGCCCTAGGACTAGCGGCCGAGCAGTTCTTC
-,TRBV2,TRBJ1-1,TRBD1,CASRGQGAEAFF,TGTGCCAGCAGAGGACAGGGGGCTGAAGCTTTCTTT
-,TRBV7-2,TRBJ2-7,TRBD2,CASSRNFSGYAYYEQYF,TGTGCCAGCAGCCGAAACTTTAGCGGGTACGCCTACTACGAGCAGTACTTC
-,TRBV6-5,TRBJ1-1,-,CASSTGVRTEAFF,TGTGCCAGCAGTACGGGGGTTCGGACTGAAGCTTTCTTT
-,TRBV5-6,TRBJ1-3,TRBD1,CASSFTTGLSSGNTIYF,TGTGCCAGCAGCTTCACGACAGGGCTTAGCTCTGGAAACACCATATATTTT
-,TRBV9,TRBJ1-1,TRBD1,CASSNEPGQGFLGPEAFF,TGTGCCAGCAGCAATGAGCCGGGACAGGGTTTTTTGGGGCCTGAAGCTTTCTTT
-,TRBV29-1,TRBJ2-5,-,CSVEDLTGLETQYF,TGCAGCGTTGAAGATCTCACAGGGCTGGAGACCCAGTACTTC
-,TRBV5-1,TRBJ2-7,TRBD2,CASSHGLADSYEQYF,TGCGCCAGCAGCCACGGACTAGCGGACTCCTACGAGCAGTACTTC
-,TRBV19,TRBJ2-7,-,CASSIDVGSYEQYF,TGTGCCAGTAGTATCGACGTCGGTTCCTACGAGCAGTACTTC
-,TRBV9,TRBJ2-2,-,CASSVQGTGELFF,TGTGCCAGCAGCGTACAAGGCACCGGGGAGCTGTTTTTT
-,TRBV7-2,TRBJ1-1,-,CASGPRANTEAFF,TGTGCCAGTGGCCCTAGGGCGAACACTGAAGCTTTCTTT
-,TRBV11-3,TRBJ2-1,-,CASSPSEVYNEQFF,TGTGCCAGCAGCCCCTCTGAGGTCTACAATGAGCAGTTCTTC
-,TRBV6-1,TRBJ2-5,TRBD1,CASSEGGDRETQYF,TGTGCCAGCAGTGAAGGTGGGGACAGGGAGACCCAGTACTTC
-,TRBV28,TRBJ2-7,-,CASRGFTGPYEQYF,TGTGCCAGCAGGGGTTTCACGGGACCCTACGAGCAGTACTTC
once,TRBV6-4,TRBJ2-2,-,CASSDSGATGELFF,TGTGCCAGCAGTGACTCTGGGGCCACCGGGGAGCTGTTTTTT
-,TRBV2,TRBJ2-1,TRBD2,CVAGGVVNEQFF,TGTGTGGCGGGGGGAGTGGTCAATGAGCAGTTCTTC
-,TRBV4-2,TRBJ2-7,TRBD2,CASSQEASGRGVREQYF,TGTGCCAGCAGCCAAGAGGCTAGCGGGAGGGGTGTACGCGAGCAGTACTTC
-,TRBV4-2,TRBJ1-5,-,CASSQEGGPQHF,TGTGCCAGCAGCCAAGAAGGTGGCCCCCAGCATTTT
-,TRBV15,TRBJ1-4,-,CATSRDQTTNEKLFF,TGTGCCACCAGCAGAGATCAGACAACTAATGAAAAACTGTTTTTT